This is a list of T cell receptor beta chains from one sample in a study of a mutant IDH1 vaccine in newly diagnosed glioma. Libraries were prepared by immunoSEQ multiplex PCR; TCRdb keeps only in-frame clonotypes and omits some of them. The table lists 40,000 or so clones, approximately 89% of them singletons, with over 2.5% in the top ten. No antigens are known for them. This specimen was PBMCs, taken from a glioma patient whose treatment included an IDH1 peptide vaccine. The origin of the receptors is a man aged 50-60 years with glioma. Both conserved end residues are part of each CDR3. A D gene is named only where the DNA matches it firmly. The size of a clone is reported for some rows only, either as once, few or many, or as a class for expanded clones.

TRBD2	TRBV7-8	.	18	TRBJ2-1	CASSLGQGLAPSYNEQFF	TGTGCCAGCAGCTTAGGGCAGGGACTAGCGCCATCCTACAATGAGCAGTTCTTC
TRBD1	TRBV7-9	.	19	TRBJ1-1	CASSPARDSVLGLNTEAFF	TGTGCCAGCAGCCCAGCCCGGGACAGTGTCCTCGGTTTGAACACTGAAGCTTTCTTT
.	TRBV7-9	.	13	TRBJ1-4	CASSGEGGRKLFF	TGTGCCAGCAGTGGGGAAGGAGGGCGAAAACTGTTTTTT
.	TRBV2	.	11	TRBJ2-3	CASSVRNTQYF	TGTGCCAGCAGTGTAAGGAATACGCAGTATTTT
.	TRBV28	.	15	TRBJ1-1	CASSFFGGRTGGAFF	TGTGCCAGCAGTTTTTTCGGAGGAAGAACGGGAGGGGCTTTCTTT
.	TRBV10-1	.	14	TRBJ2-7	CASSEVTASYEQYF	TGCGCCAGCAGTGAAGTTACGGCCTCCTACGAGCAGTACTTC
TRBD1	TRBV29-1	.	13	TRBJ1-2	CSVGTGIGYGYTF	TGCAGCGTAGGGACAGGGATAGGCTATGGCTACACCTTC
.	TRBV15	.	13	TRBJ2-3	CATSRQPPDTQYF	TGTGCCACCAGCAGACAGCCGCCGGATACGCAGTATTTT
.	TRBV28	.	15	TRBJ2-3	CASSRLVSHTDTQYF	TGTGCCAGCAGTCGTCTCGTGAGTCACACAGATACGCAGTATTTT
.	TRBV5-1	.	15	TRBJ1-5	CASSFVRVSNQPQHF	TGCGCCAGCAGTTTTGTCAGGGTAAGCAATCAGCCCCAGCATTTT
.	TRBV7-2	.	16	TRBJ1-4	CASSLAVGPTNEKLFF	TGTGCCAGCAGCTTAGCTGTGGGACCAACTAATGAAAAACTGTTTTTT
.	TRBV27	.	17	TRBJ1-6	CASSLSLTPGRSSPLHF	TGTGCCAGCAGTTTATCCTTAACCCCAGGGAGGAGTTCACCCCTCCACTTT
.	TRBV29-1	.	14	TRBJ1-5	CSVGDGYRGQPQHF	TGCAGCGTAGGAGACGGATACCGAGGTCAGCCCCAGCATTTT
.	TRBV9	once	14	TRBJ2-7	CASSVGAGPHEQYF	TGTGCCAGCAGCGTAGGGGCAGGGCCGCACGAGCAGTACTTC
.	TRBV29-1	few	16	TRBJ2-3	CSVGGGQITSTDTQYF	TGCAGCGTCGGGGGTGGTCAGATAACTAGCACAGATACGCAGTATTTT
.	TRBV5-4	.	15	TRBJ1-6	CASSSGGGGNSPLHF	TGTGCCAGCAGCTCCGGGGGGGGTGGGAATTCACCCCTCCACTTT
.	TRBV2	.	14	TRBJ1-5	CASKSEGRNQPQHF	TGTGCCAGCAAGTCCGAGGGCCGAAATCAGCCCCAGCATTTT
.	TRBV10-3	.	13	TRBJ2-2	CATRDSYTGELFF	TGTGCCACCAGGGACTCCTACACCGGGGAGCTGTTTTTT
TRBD2	TRBV5-8	few	16	TRBJ2-7	CASSLATSGRAYEQYF	TGTGCCAGCAGCTTGGCTACTAGCGGGAGGGCCTACGAGCAGTACTTC
.	TRBV5-1	.	13	TRBJ2-5	CASSLVGGETQYF	TGCGCCAGCAGCTTGGTTGGAGGAGAGACCCAGTACTTC
.	TRBV6-1	.	16	TRBJ1-4	CASSEMGGSTNEKLFF	TGTGCCAGCAGTGAAATGGGGGGGTCGACTAATGAAAAACTGTTTTTT
.	TRBV4-3	.	17	TRBJ1-2	CASSQAVLQGRGYGYTF	TGCGCCAGCAGCCAAGCTGTATTGCAGGGGAGAGGGTATGGCTACACCTTC
.	TRBV7-2	.	16	TRBJ1-2	CASSLDSRVTNYGYTF	TGTGCCAGCAGCTTAGATAGTAGGGTAACTAACTATGGCTACACCTTC
TRBD1	TRBV7-9	.	14	TRBJ1-2	CASSLAGQNYGYTF	TGTGCCAGCAGCTTAGCGGGACAGAACTATGGCTACACCTTC
TRBD1	TRBV7-2	.	16	TRBJ2-1	CASSPTGNRRNNEQFF	TGTGCCAGCAGCCCGACAGGGAATCGACGCAACAATGAGCAGTTCTTC
.	TRBV15	.	16	TRBJ2-6	CATSRDRVTGANVLTF	TGTGCCACCAGCAGAGACAGGGTCACCGGGGCCAACGTCCTGACTTTC
TRBD1	TRBV4-1	.	15	TRBJ2-3	CASSPRGTGEDTQYF	TGCGCCAGCAGCCCTAGGGGAACAGGGGAAGATACGCAGTATTTT
TRBD1	TRBV18	.	17	TRBJ2-6	CASSTGTGEHGANVLTF	TGTGCCAGCTCAACTGGGACAGGGGAACATGGGGCCAACGTCCTGACTTTC
.	TRBV30	.	14	TRBJ2-7	CAWSGTQDRHEQYF	TGTGCCTGGAGTGGGACTCAGGACCGGCACGAGCAGTACTTC
.	TRBV18	.	13	TRBJ2-7	CASSPPGVGEQYF	TGTGCCAGCTCACCACCAGGAGTGGGCGAGCAGTACTTC
.	TRBV5-6	few	14	TRBJ1-2	CASSLISGPQAYTF	TGTGCCAGCAGCTTAATTAGCGGGCCCCAGGCCTACACCTTC
.	TRBV10-3	.	15	TRBJ2-2	CAISEFGGDTGELFF	TGTGCCATCAGTGAGTTCGGGGGAGACACCGGGGAGCTGTTTTTT
TRBD2	TRBV15	.	15	TRBJ2-1	CATSPQRETINEQFF	TGTGCCACCAGCCCACAGCGGGAGACTATAAATGAGCAGTTCTTC
.	TRBV5-4	.	14	TRBJ2-5	CASSLRDYQETQYF	TGTGCCAGCAGCCTCCGGGACTACCAAGAGACCCAGTACTTC
TRBD2	TRBV5-1	once	19	TRBJ2-2	CASRNVRGAGDLGTGELFF	TGCGCCAGCAGGAACGTCCGGGGAGCGGGGGACCTGGGGACCGGGGAGCTGTTTTTT
.	TRBV7-8	.	15	TRBJ1-5	CASSRGGRGNQPQHF	TGTGCCAGCAGCCGCGGAGGCAGGGGCAATCAGCCCCAGCATTTT
TRBD1	TRBV7-9	.	16	TRBJ2-3	CASSSGQGTLMGTQYF	TGTGCCAGCAGCTCGGGACAGGGGACCCTTATGGGTACGCAGTATTTT
TRBD1	TRBV7-3	.	16	TRBJ2-3	CASSLTLDRSADTQYF	TGTGCCAGCAGCTTAACTTTGGACAGGAGCGCAGATACGCAGTATTTT
.	TRBV7-2	.	12	TRBJ1-4	CASSPDREKLFF	TGTGCCAGCAGCCCGGACAGAGAAAAACTGTTTTTT
.	TRBV11-2	.	15	TRBJ2-5	CASSSRTSPRETQYF	TGTGCCAGCAGCTCCAGGACGTCCCCGAGGGAGACCCAGTACTTC
.	TRBV28	.	13	TRBJ1-5	CASSRRSNQPQHF	TGTGCCAGCAGTAGACGTAGCAATCAGCCCCAGCATTTT
.	TRBV7-2	.	15	TRBJ2-1	CASSPRGLIDNEQFF	TGTGCCAGCAGCCCCAGGGGACTAATCGACAATGAGCAGTTCTTC
.	TRBV7-9	.	15	TRBJ2-4	CASSSNQGSKNIQYF	TGTGCCAGCAGCAGCAACCAGGGTTCCAAAAACATTCAGTACTTC
TRBD2	TRBV27	.	21	TRBJ2-1	CASSLPGPGLADFSRVNEQFF	TGTGCCAGCAGTTTGCCTGGTCCGGGACTAGCGGACTTTTCCCGAGTAAATGAGCAGTTCTTC
.	TRBV29-1	.	13	TRBJ1-2	CSVEPRDTMGYTF	TGCAGCGTTGAACCCAGGGACACTATGGGCTACACCTTC
.	TRBV6-4	.	13	TRBJ1-1	CASAERTGSEAFF	TGTGCCAGCGCTGAGAGGACGGGGTCTGAAGCTTTCTTT
TRBD1	TRBV19	.	15	TRBJ2-3	CASSDRGINTDTQYF	TGTGCCAGTAGTGACAGGGGGATAAACACAGATACGCAGTATTTT
TRBD1	TRBV28	.	16	TRBJ1-2	CASSPSHRGRLDGYTF	TGTGCCAGCAGTCCCTCACACAGGGGCCGGCTAGATGGCTACACCTTC
.	TRBV4-1	.	13	TRBJ2-7	CASSQAGPYEQYF	TGCGCCAGCAGCCAAGCGGGGCCCTACGAGCAGTACTTC
TRBD2	TRBV11-2	.	19	TRBJ2-7	CASSTPPRIAGGSSYEQYF	TGTGCCAGCAGCACTCCCCCGCGAATAGCGGGGGGAAGCTCCTACGAGCAGTACTTC
TRBD2	TRBV29-1	.	14	TRBJ2-7	CSVEVSGREYEQYF	TGCAGCGTTGAAGTTAGCGGGAGAGAATACGAGCAGTACTTC
TRBD2	TRBV4-2	.	17	TRBJ2-3	CASSQDQLAASTDTQYF	TGTGCCAGCAGCCAAGATCAACTAGCGGCTAGCACAGATACGCAGTATTTT
.	TRBV5-1	.	15	TRBJ1-5	CASSLGPGFGQPQHF	TGCGCCAGCAGCTTGGGTCCGGGTTTCGGTCAGCCCCAGCATTTT
TRBD1	TRBV6-5	.	14	TRBJ1-4	CASSLGQDPEKLFF	TGTGCCAGCAGTTTAGGACAGGATCCCGAAAAACTGTTTTTT
.	TRBV9	.	15	TRBJ1-1	CASSADLQKNTEAFF	TGTGCCAGCAGCGCGGACCTACAGAAGAACACTGAAGCTTTCTTT
TRBD1	TRBV5-1	.	16	TRBJ2-7	CASTQGQGYSSDEQYF	TGCGCCTCGACCCAGGGACAGGGATATTCTAGCGACGAGCAGTACTTC
.	TRBV9	.	16	TRBJ2-7	CASSTHGPKRYYEQYF	TGTGCCAGCAGCACCCACGGCCCAAAGAGATACTACGAGCAGTACTTC